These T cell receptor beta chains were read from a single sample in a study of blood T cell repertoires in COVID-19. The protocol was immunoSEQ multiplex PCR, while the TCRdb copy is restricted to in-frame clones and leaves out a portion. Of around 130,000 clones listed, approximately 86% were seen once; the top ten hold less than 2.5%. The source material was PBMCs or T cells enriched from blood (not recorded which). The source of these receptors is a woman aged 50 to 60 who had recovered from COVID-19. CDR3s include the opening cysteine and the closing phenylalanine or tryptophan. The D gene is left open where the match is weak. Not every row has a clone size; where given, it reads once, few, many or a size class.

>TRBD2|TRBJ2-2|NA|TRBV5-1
CASSLGTSGTNTGELFF
TGCGCCAGCAGCTTGGGGACTAGCGGGACCAACACCGGGGAGCTGTTTTTT
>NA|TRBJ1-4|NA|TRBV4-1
CASMRVTGSDYEKLFF
TGCGCCAGCATGAGGGTGACGGGGAGCGATTATGAAAAACTGTTTTTT
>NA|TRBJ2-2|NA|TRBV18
CASSLNTGELFF
TGTGCCAGCTCACTAAACACCGGGGAGCTGTTTTTT
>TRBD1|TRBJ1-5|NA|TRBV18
CASSPPTGGGSNQPQHF
TGTGCCAGCTCACCACCGACAGGGGGCGGAAGCAATCAGCCCCAGCATTTT
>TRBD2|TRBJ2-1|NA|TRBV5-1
CASSSGLAGYNEQFF
TGCGCCAGCAGCTCGGGACTAGCGGGCTACAATGAGCAGTTCTTC
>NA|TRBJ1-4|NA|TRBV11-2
CASSLDGRARKLFF
TGTGCCAGCAGCTTAGACGGGAGGGCTAGAAAACTGTTTTTT
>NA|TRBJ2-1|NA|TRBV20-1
CSSIDRKEQFF
TGCAGTTCGATCGACAGGAAGGAGCAGTTCTTC
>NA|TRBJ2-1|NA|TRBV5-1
CASSFGAGAYNEQFF
TGCGCCAGCAGCTTCGGGGCAGGGGCCTACAATGAGCAGTTCTTC
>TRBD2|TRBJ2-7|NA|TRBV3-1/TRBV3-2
CASSQGPSGSSYEQYF
TGTGCCAGCAGCCAAGGCCCTAGCGGGTCCTCCTACGAGCAGTACTTC
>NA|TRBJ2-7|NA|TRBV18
CASSPQGGAINYEQYF
TGTGCCAGCTCACCGCAAGGAGGGGCGATAAACTACGAGCAGTACTTC
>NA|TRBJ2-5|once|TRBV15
CATSRELGTETQYF
TGTGCCACCAGCAGAGAACTAGGCACTGAGACCCAGTACTTC
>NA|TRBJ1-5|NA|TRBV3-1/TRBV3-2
CASSLGDSNQPQHF
TGTGCCAGCAGCCTAGGAGATAGCAATCAGCCCCAGCATTTT
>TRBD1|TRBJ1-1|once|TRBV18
CASSPGTGGGVTEAFF
TGTGCCAGCTCACCAGGGACAGGCGGGGGAGTCACTGAAGCTTTCTTT
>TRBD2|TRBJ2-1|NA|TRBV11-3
CASSVRLAGQPGSYNEQFF
TGTGCCAGCAGCGTCCGACTAGCGGGGCAACCAGGATCCTACAATGAGCAGTTCTTC
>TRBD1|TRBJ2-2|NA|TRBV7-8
CASSFVAVAGGGTGELFF
TGTGCCAGCAGCTTCGTCGCCGTGGCAGGGGGCGGCACCGGGGAGCTGTTTTTT
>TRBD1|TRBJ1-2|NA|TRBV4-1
CASSQEGQGIGGYTF
TGCGCCAGCAGCCAAGAGGGACAGGGTATTGGTGGCTACACCTTC
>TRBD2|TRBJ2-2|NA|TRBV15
CATSRDRGEGTGELFF
TGTGCCACCAGCAGAGATCGGGGGGAAGGCACCGGGGAGCTGTTTTTT
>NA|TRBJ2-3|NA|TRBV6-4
CASSEQGTDTQYF
TGTGCCAGCAGTGAACAGGGCACAGATACGCAGTATTTT
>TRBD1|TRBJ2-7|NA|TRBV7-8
CASSLEVFVGQGPSYEQYF
TGTGCCAGCAGCTTGGAAGTTTTTGTGGGACAGGGGCCCTCCTACGAGCAGTACTTC
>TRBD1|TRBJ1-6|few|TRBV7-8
CASSSDRGDSPLHF
TGTGCCAGCAGCTCCGACAGGGGGGATTCACCCCTCCACTTT
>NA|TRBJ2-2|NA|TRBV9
CASSVGVTGAGELFF
TGTGCCAGCAGCGTAGGCGTAACGGGGGCCGGGGAGCTGTTTTTT
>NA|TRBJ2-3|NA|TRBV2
CASSAGRGSTDTQYF
TGTGCCAGCAGTGCAGGAAGGGGTAGCACAGATACGCAGTATTTT
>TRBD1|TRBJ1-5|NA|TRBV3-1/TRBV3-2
CASSPGGTGGQPQHF
TGTGCCAGCAGCCCAGGTGGGACAGGGGGCCAGCCCCAGCATTTT
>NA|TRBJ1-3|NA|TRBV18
CASSPPGQGGNTIYF
TGTGCCAGCTCACCACCGGGGCAGGGTGGAAACACCATATATTTT
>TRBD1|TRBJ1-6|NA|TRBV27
CASSFGQELSPLHF
TGTGCCAGCAGTTTCGGACAGGAGCTTTCACCCCTCCACTTT